This T cell receptor (beta chain) stems from a study of blood T cell repertoires in COVID-19. TCRdb keeps only in-frame clones here, not all; method: immunoSEQ multiplex PCR. Of fewer than 120,000 clones in the sample, 82% are singletons; the top ten hold 16%. The CDR3 spans 13 residues. Per germline, CDR1 SGHAT and CDR2 FQDESV (reference sequence). V dropped 8 bases and J dropped 7 bases, with 15 bases sitting between them. The chain is built from TRBV11-1 and TRBJ2-1, with D unresolved. This receptor was taken from a woman aged 60-75 years with acute or convalescent COVID-19. The sequencing input was peripheral blood. The CDR3 bases are TGTGCCAGCGTTTCCGCCGGGTGGAATGAGCAGTTCTTC. This translates into CASVSAGWNEQFF.